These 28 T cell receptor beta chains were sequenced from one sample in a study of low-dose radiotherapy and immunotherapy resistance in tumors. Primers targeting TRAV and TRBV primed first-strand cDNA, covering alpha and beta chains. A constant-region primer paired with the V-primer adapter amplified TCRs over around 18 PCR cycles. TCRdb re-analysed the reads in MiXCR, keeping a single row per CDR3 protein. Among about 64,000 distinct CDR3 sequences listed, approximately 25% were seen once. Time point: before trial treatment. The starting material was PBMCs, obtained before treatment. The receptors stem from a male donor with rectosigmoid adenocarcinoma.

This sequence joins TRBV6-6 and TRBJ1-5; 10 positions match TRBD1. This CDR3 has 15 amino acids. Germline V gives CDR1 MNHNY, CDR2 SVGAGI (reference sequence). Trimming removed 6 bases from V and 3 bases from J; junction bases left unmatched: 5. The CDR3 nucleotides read TGTGCCAGCAGAATGGGACAGGGGCCCAATCAGCCCCAGCATTTT. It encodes CASRMGQGPNQPQHF.

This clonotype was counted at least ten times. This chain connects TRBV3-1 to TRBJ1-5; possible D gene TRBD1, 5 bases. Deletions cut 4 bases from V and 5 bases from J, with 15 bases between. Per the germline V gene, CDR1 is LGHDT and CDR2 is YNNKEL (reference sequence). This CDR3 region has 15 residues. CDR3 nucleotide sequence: TGTGCCAGCAGCCGGAATTCGGGGGGGGATCAGCCCCAGCATTTT. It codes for CASSRNSGGDQPQHF.

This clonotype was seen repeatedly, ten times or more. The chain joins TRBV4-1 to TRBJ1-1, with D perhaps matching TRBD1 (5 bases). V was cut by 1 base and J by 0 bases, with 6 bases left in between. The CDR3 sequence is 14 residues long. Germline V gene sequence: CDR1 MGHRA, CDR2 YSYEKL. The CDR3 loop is CASSQGTMNTEAFF. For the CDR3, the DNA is TGCGCCAGCAGCCAAGGGACAATGAACACTGAAGCTTTCTTT.

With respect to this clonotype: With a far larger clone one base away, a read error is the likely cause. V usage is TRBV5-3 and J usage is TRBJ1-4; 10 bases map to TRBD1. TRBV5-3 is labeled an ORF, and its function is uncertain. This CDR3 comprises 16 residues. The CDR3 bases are TGTGCCAGCAGCTTCTCTCCCGGGACAGGGGATGAAAAACTGCTTTTT. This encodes CASSFSPGTGDEKLLF.

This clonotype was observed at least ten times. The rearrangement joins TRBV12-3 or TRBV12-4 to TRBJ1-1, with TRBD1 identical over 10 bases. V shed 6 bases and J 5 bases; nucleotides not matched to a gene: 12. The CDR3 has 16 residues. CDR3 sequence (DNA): TGTGCCAGCAGACGACCCGACGGACAGGGGGGAACTGAAGCTTTCTTT. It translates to CASRRPDGQGGTEAFF.

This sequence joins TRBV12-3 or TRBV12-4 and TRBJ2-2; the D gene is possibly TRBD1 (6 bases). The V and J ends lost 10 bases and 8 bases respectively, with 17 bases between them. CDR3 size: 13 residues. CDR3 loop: CATGTGTAGELFF. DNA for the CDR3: TGTGCCACGGGCACAGGGACGGCTGGGGAGCTGTTTTTT.

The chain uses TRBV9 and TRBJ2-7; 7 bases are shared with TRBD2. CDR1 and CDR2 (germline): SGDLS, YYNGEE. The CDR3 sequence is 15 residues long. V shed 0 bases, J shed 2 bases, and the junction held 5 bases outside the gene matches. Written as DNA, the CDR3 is TGTGCCAGCAGCGTAGAGCGGGACCGCACCTACGAGCAGTACTTC. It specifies CASSVERDRTYEQYF.

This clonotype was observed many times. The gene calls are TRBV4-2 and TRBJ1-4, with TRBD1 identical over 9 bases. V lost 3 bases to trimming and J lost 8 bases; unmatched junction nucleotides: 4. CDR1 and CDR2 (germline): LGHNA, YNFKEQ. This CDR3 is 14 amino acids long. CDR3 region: CASSQGQGKEKLFF. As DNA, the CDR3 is TGTGCCAGCAGCCAGGGACAGGGAAAAGAAAAACTGTTTTTT.

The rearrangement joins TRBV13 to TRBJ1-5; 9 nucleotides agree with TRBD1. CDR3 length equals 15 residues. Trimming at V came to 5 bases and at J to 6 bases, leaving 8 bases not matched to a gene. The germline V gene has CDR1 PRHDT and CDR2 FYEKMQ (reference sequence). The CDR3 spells CASSPGTGSGQPQHF. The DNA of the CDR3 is TGTGCCAGCAGCCCCGGGACAGGGTCTGGTCAGCCCCAGCATTTT.

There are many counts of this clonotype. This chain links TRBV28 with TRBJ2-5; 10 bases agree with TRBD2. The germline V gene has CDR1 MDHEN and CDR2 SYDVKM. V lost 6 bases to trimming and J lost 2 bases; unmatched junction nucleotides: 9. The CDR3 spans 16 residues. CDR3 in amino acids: CASSMPGLAHQETQYF. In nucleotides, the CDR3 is TGTGCCAGCAGCATGCCGGGACTAGCGCATCAAGAGACCCAGTACTTC.

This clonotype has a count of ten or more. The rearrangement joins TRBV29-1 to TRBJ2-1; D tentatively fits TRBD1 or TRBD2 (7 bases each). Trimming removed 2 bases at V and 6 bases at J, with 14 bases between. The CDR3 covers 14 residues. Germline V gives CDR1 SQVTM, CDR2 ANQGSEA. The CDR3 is CSVERGDSVNEQFF. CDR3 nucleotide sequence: TGCAGCGTTGAACGGGGGGACAGCGTCAATGAGCAGTTCTTC.

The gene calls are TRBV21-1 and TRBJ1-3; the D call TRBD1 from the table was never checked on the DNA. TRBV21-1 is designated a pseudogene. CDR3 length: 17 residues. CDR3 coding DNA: TGTGCCAGCAGCCGCTCTCGACCGCCGAAGGGGGGAAACACCATATATTTT. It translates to CASSRSRPPKGGNTIYF.

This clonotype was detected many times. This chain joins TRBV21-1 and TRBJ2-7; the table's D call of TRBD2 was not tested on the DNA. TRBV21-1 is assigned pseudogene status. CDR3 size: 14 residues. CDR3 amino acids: CASSRGPPGDEQYF. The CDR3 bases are TGTGCCAGCAGCAGGGGTCCTCCTGGGGACGAGCAGTACTTC.

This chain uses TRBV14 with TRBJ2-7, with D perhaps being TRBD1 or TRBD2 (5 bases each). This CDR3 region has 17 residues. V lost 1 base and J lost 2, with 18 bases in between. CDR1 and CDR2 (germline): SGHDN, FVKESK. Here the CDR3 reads CASSQGLGAVLAYEQYF. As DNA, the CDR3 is TGTGCCAGCAGCCAAGGGCTCGGGGCAGTGCTCGCCTACGAGCAGTACTTC.

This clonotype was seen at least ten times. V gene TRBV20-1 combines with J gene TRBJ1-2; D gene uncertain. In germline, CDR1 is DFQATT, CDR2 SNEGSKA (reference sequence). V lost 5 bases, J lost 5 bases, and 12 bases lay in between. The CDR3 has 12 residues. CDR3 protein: CSAPWTSYGYTF. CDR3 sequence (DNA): TGCAGTGCTCCCTGGACGTCGTATGGCTACACCTTC.

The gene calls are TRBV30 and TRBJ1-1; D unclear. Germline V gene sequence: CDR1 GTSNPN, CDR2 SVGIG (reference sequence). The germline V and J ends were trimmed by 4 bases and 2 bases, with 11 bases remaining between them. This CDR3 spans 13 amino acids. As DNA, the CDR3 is TGTGCCTGGACAAAAAATTTCAACACTGAAGCTTTCTTT. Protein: CAWTKNFNTEAFF.

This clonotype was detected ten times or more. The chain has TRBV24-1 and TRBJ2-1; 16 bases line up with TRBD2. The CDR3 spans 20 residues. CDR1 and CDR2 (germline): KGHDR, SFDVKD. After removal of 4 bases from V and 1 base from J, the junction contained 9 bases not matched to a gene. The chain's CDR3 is CATSDPLPGLAGGSYNEQFF. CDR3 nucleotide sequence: TGTGCCACCAGTGACCCACTCCCGGGACTAGCGGGAGGGTCCTACAATGAGCAGTTCTTC.

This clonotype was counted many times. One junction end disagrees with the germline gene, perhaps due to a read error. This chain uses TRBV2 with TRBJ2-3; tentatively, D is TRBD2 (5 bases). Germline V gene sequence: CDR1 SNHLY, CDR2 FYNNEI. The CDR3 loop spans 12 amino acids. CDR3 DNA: TGTGCCAGCAGAGAAGGGAGCCATACGCAGTATTTT. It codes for CASREGSHTQYF.

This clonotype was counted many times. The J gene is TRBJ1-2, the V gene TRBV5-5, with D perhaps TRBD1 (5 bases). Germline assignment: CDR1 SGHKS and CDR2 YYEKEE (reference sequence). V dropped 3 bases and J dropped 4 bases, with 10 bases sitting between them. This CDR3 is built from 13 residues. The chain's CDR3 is CASSSGLLYGYTF. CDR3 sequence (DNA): TGTGCCAGCAGCTCGGGACTGCTCTATGGCTACACCTTC.

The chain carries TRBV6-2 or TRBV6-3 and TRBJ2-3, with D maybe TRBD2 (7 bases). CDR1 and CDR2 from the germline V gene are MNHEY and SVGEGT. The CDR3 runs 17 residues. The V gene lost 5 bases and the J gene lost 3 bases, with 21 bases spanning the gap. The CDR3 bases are TGTGCCAGCAGTGCCAGGGGCGCGGGAGTTCGGACAGATACGCAGTATTTT. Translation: CASSARGAGVRTDTQYF.

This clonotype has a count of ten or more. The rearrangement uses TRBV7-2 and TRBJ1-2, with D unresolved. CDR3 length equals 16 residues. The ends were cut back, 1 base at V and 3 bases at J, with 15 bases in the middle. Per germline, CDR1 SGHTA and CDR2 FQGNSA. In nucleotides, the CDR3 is TGTGCCAGCAGCTTAGAAGGGTTTGGACGTGACTATGGCTACACCTTC. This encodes CASSLEGFGRDYGYTF.

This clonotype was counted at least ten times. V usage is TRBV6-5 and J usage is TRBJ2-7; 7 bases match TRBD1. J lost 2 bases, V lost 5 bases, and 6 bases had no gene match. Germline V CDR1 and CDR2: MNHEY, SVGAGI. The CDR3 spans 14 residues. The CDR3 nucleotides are TGTGCCAGCAGTCCTCTGACAGGGCCCTACGAGCAGTACTTC. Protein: CASSPLTGPYEQYF.

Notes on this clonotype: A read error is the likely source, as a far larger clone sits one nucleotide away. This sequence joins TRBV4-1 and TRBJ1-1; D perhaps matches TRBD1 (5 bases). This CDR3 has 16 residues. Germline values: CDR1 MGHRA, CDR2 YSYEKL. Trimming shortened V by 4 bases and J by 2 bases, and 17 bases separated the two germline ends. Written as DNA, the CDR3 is TGCGCCAGCAGCCCTCAGGGACGGAGAGGCAACACTGAAGCTTTCTTT. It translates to CASSPQGRRGNTEAFF.

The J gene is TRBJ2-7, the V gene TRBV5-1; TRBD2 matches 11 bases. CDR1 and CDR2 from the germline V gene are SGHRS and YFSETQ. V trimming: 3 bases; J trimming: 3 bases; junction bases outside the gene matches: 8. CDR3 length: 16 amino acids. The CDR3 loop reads CASSSAPGTSGYEQYF. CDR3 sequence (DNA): TGCGCCAGCAGCTCAGCCCCTGGGACTAGCGGCTACGAGCAGTACTTC.

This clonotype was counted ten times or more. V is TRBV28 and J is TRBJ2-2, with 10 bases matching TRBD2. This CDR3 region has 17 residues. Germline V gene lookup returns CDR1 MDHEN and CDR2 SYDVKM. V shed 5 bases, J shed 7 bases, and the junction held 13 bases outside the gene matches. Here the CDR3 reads CASSIVGLAGAGGELFF. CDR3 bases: TGTGCCAGCAGTATCGTGGGCCTAGCGGGAGCTGGCGGGGAGCTGTTTTTT.

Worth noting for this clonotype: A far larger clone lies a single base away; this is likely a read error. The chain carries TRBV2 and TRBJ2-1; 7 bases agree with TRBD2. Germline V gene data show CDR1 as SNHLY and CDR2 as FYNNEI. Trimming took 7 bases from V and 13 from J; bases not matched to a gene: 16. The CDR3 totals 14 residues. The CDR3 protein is CASKRDYTEETQFF. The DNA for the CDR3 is TGTGCCAGCAAGAGGGACTACACCGAAGAGACCCAGTTCTTC.

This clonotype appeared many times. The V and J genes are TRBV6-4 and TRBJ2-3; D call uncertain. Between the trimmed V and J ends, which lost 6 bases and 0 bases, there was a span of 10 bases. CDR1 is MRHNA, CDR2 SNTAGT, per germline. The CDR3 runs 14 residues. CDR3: CASSAKPSTDTQYF. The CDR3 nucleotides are TGTGCCAGCAGCGCTAAGCCCAGCACAGATACGCAGTATTTT.

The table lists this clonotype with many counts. The CDR3 loop reads CASSPLRSGDYNEQFF. Here the CDR3 DNA reads TGCGCCAGCAGCCCTCTGCGGAGCGGGGACTACAATGAGCAGTTCTTC. The V gene is TRBV4-3, the J gene TRBJ2-1; 7 bases agree with TRBD2. The CDR3 runs 16 residues. Per germline, CDR1 LGHNA and CDR2 YSLEER. J gave up 3 bases and V 4 bases, and 9 bases lay outside the gene matches.